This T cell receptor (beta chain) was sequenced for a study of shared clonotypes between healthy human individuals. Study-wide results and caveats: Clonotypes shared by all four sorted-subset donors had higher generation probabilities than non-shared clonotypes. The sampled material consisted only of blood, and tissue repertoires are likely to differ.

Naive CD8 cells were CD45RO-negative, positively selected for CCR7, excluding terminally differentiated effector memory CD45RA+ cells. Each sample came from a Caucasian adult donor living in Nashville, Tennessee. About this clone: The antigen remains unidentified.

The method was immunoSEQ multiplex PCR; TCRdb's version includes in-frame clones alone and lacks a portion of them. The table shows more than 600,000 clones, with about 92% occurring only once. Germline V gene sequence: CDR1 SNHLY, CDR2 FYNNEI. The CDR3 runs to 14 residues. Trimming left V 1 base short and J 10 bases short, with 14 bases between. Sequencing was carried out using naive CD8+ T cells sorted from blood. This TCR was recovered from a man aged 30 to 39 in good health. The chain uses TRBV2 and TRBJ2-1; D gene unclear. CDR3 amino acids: CASSEEFGSREQFF. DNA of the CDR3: TGTGCCAGCAGTGAAGAGTTCGGGTCACGAGAGCAGTTCTTC.